This TCR beta chain was found in a study of T cells in Graves' hyperthyroidism and ophthalmopathy. Study conclusions and caveats: Most expanded thyroid clonotypes above 0.001 recurred in blood. A model built on 13 V-J features separated ophthalmopathy from stable hyperthyroidism.

The table lists this clonotype with many counts. What it binds is unknown. Amplified regions were TCR beta CDR3 sequences from RNA transcripts. HTBI primers drove first-round RT-PCR of the TCR CDR3. TCRdb independently ran MiXCR on the multiplex PCR reads; one entry per CDR3 protein. The data show around 340,000 distinct CDR3 sequences, roughly 17% seen once. Extraction of PBMCs used roughly 9.6 ml of fresh peripheral blood. The clonotype originates from a young man with Graves' hyperthyroidism. Sequencing input: blood.

The CDR3 DNA follows: TGTGCCAGCAGTCCGTCGGGAATCACAGATACGCAGTATTTT. Protein: CASSPSGITDTQYF. This chain joins TRBV6-2 or TRBV6-3 and TRBJ2-3; weak D call: TRBD2 (5 bases). V was cut by 5 bases and J by 2 bases, with 11 bases left in between. CDR1 and CDR2 from the germline V gene are MNHEY and SVGEGT. This CDR3 region has 14 residues.